Listed here are 29 T cell receptor beta chains from one sample, sequenced in a study of T-cell reconstitution after alpha-beta-depleted transplantation in children. The TCRbeta library incorporated unique molecular identifiers. TCRdb itself ran the PCR reads through MiXCR, one entry per CDR3 protein. Among about 360,000 distinct CDR3 sequences listed, 13% were seen once. This sample comprised PBMCs, obtained from the stem cell graft. These receptors came from a human donor who donated a stem cell graft to a child with Fanconi anemia.

The chain is built from TRBV6-2 or TRBV6-3 and TRBJ1-3; TRBD1 might be the D (5 bases). CDR1 is MNHEY and CDR2 is SVGEGT in the germline V gene. The CDR3 loop spans 16 amino acids. Trimming removed 7 bases from V and 2 bases from J, with 18 bases in between. The CDR3 coding sequence is TGTGCCAGCACCCACCAGTCCGGGACCACTGGAAACACCATATATTTT. It codes for CASTHQSGTTGNTIYF.

The V call is TRBV7-9, the J call TRBJ1-2; no reliable D call. Germline assignment: CDR1 SEHNR and CDR2 FQNEAQ (reference sequence). The CDR3 has 15 residues. V gave up 1 base and J gave up 8 bases, with 17 bases separating them. CDR3 in amino acids: CASSLEDRGQEGYTF. The CDR3 nucleotides are TGTGCCAGCAGCTTAGAGGATCGTGGGCAGGAAGGCTACACCTTC.

A few counts support this clonotype. This chain joins TRBV4-2 and TRBJ2-3; no reliable D call. Trimming pared 1 base from V and 3 bases from J, leaving 11 bases between. This CDR3 region has 15 residues. Germline values: CDR1 LGHNA, CDR2 YNFKEQ. CDR3 DNA: TGTGCCAGCAGCCAAGGAAATGGCGGAACAGATACGCAGTATTTT. As protein: CASSQGNGGTDTQYF.

The CDR3 nucleotides read TGTGCCAGCTCAGAGGGTTTGGACACTGAAGCTTTCTTT. Protein: CASSEGLDTEAFF. This chain connects TRBV18 to TRBJ1-1, with D uncertain. This CDR3 is built from 13 residues. Trimming removed 5 bases from V and 3 bases from J, with 10 bases in between. Germline V gene data show CDR1 as KGHSH and CDR2 as LQKENI.

The V gene is TRBV3-1, the J gene TRBJ1-2; TRBD1 is a possible D gene (6 bases). V lost 6 bases and J 8 bases, leaving 16 bases between the germline ends. From germline, CDR1 is LGHDT and CDR2 YNNKEL (reference sequence). The CDR3 loop spans 13 amino acids. The CDR3, as DNA: TGTGCCAGCAGTCGTCCAGGGGCGCAGGGCTACACCTTC. It encodes CASSRPGAQGYTF. The whole variable domain, filled in from reference TRBV3-1 and TRBJ1-2, reads DTAVSQTPKYLVTQMGNDKSIKCEQNLGHDTMYWYKQDSKKFLKIMFSYNNKELIINETVPNRFSPKSPDKAHLNLHINSLELGDSAVYFCASSRPGAQGYTFGSGTRLTVV.

The chain combines TRBV2 with TRBJ1-4; 9 bases fit TRBD1. Per the germline V gene, CDR1 is SNHLY and CDR2 is FYNNEI. V shed 6 bases, J shed 17 bases, and the junction held 10 bases outside the gene matches. The CDR3 totals 12 residues. CDR3 bases: TGTGCCAGCAGGAACCGGGACAGGGTGTTTTTTTTT. This gives the protein CASRNRDRVFFF.

The chain combines TRBV5-4 with TRBJ2-3; D is uncertain. Germline V CDR1 and CDR2: SGHNT, YYREEE (reference sequence). This CDR3 spans 14 amino acids. The V and J ends lost 3 bases and 1 base respectively, with 9 bases between them. DNA for the CDR3: TGTGCCAGCAGCTCCGTGCTGGGCACAGATACGCAGTATTTT. It is translated as CASSSVLGTDTQYF.

This clonotype was recorded a few times. The DNA for the CDR3 is TGTGCCAGCTTAGTCCGGACAGCTGGAAACACCATATATTTT. Translation: CASLVRTAGNTIYF. The rearrangement uses TRBV5-6 and TRBJ1-3, with D tentatively TRBD1 (6 bases). This CDR3 is built from 14 residues. Germline V gene lookup returns CDR1 SGHDT and CDR2 YYEEEE. The V end was cut by 7 bases, the J end by 2 bases, with 13 bases between.

This clonotype showed up just a few times. This sequence joins TRBV12-3 or TRBV12-4 and TRBJ2-3; D might be TRBD1 (5 bases). Trimming removed 5 bases at V and 5 bases at J, with 14 bases between. The length of the CDR3 is 14 residues. CDR3 sequence (DNA): TGTGCCAGCAGTCCGCATTTTAGGGGAGATACGCAGTATTTT. Translated, it gives CASSPHFRGDTQYF.

This clonotype showed up many times. CDR3 sequence: CASTGGKGGATGELFF. CDR3 coding DNA: TGTGCCAGCACCGGGGGTAAGGGCGGGGCGACCGGGGAGCTGTTTTTT. The genes are TRBV27 and TRBJ2-2, with D possibly TRBD2 on 6 matching bases. Trimming shortened V by 7 bases and J by 5 bases, and 20 bases separated the two germline ends. The CDR3 runs 16 residues. CDR1 MNHEY and CDR2 SMNVEV come from the germline V gene (reference sequence).

The V and J genes are TRBV6-2 or TRBV6-3 and TRBJ2-5, with 8 positions matching TRBD2. This CDR3 contains 12 residues. With V trimmed by 5 bases and J by 7 bases, 3 bases remained unmatched. Germline CDR1 and CDR2: MNHEY and SVGEGT. CDR3 loop: CASSRLATTQYF. In DNA form, the CDR3 reads TGTGCCAGCAGTCGACTAGCGACGACCCAGTACTTC.

This chain links TRBV12-3 or TRBV12-4 with TRBJ1-1; the D gene is possibly TRBD1 (5 bases). Trimming shortened V by 3 bases and J by 5 bases, and 10 bases separated the two germline ends. This CDR3 spans 13 amino acids. The CDR3 nucleotides read TGTGCCAGCAGTTTTGGGGGTATGACTGAAGCTTTCTTT. Protein sequence: CASSFGGMTEAFF.

This clonotype came up many times. The chain couples TRBV6-1 to TRBJ2-3, with 8 bases lining up with TRBD1. This CDR3 contains 15 residues. V was pared by 5 bases and J by 5 bases, with 9 bases of the junction left unmatched. The germline CDR1 and CDR2 sequences are MNHNS and SASEGT. The CDR3 spells CASSPDRGGEDTQYF. CDR3 bases: TGTGCCAGCAGTCCAGACAGGGGAGGAGAAGATACGCAGTATTTT.

In this sample, this clonotype turned up many times. The chain links TRBV7-9 to TRBJ1-3; no definite D call. Germline V gene lookup returns CDR1 SEHNR and CDR2 FQNEAQ (reference sequence). V was clipped by 2 bases and J by 2 bases, with 4 bases between them. CDR3 length: 13 amino acids. CDR3: CASSLTTGNTIYF. The CDR3 bases are TGTGCCAGCAGCTTAACTACTGGAAACACCATATATTTT.

This clonotype ranks as medium-sized. The V gene is TRBV5-1, the J gene TRBJ2-1; 12 positions agree with TRBD2. Germline values: CDR1 SGHRS, CDR2 YFSETQ. CDR3 size: 14 residues. Trimming cost V 4 bases and J 7 bases; bases outside gene matches: 3. The CDR3 sequence is CASSPGTSGNEQFF. The DNA of the CDR3 is TGCGCCAGCAGCCCCGGGACTAGCGGGAATGAGCAGTTCTTC.

There are many counts of this clonotype. This chain uses TRBV7-9 with TRBJ2-3; D is ambiguous. Germline loops: CDR1 SEHNR, CDR2 FQNEAQ (reference sequence). The CDR3 loop spans 13 amino acids. V dropped 5 bases and J dropped 6 bases, with 12 bases sitting between them. DNA for the CDR3: TGTGCCAGCAGCCTCCTCCGCCGGGATACGCAGTATTTT. Translated: CASSLLRRDTQYF. The whole variable domain, remainder taken from reference TRBV7-9 and TRBJ2-3, is DTGVSQNPRHKITKRGQNVTFRCDPISEHNRLYWYRQTLGQGPEFLTYFQNEAQLEKSRLLSDRFSAERPKGSFSTLEIQRTEQGDSAMYLCASSLLRRDTQYFGPGTRLTVL.

This clonotype was picked up a small number of times. This rearrangement joins TRBV5-6 to TRBJ2-5; 7 bases match TRBD1. The V gene's germline CDR1 is SGHDT and CDR2 YYEEEE. V lost 4 bases to trimming and J lost 5 bases; unmatched junction nucleotides: 8. The length of the CDR3 is 14 residues. The CDR3 DNA reads TGTGCCAGCAGCCCTACGGACAGGCCGGAGACCCAGTACTTC. As protein: CASSPTDRPETQYF.

This clonotype was recorded a few times. The chain combines TRBV4-1 with TRBJ1-1; D is uncertain. V was clipped by 0 bases and J by 6 bases, with 11 bases between them. Per the germline V gene, CDR1 is MGHRA and CDR2 is YSYEKL. The length of the CDR3 is 14 residues. The CDR3 sequence is CASSQDTRRAEAFF. The CDR3 DNA reads TGCGCCAGCAGCCAAGACACGCGGCGTGCTGAAGCTTTCTTT.

The chain combines TRBV7-2 with TRBJ2-7; TRBD2 agrees at 8 bases. V trimming: 1 base; J trimming: 3 bases; junction bases outside the gene matches: 5. The CDR3 consists of 15 residues. Germline CDR1 SGHTA, CDR2 FQGNSA. The CDR3 coding sequence is TGTGCCAGCAGCTTAGGGGCGGGGGGCTTCTACGAGCAGTACTTC. Protein product: CASSLGAGGFYEQYF. The entire variable domain, with the rest obtained from reference TRBV7-2 and TRBJ2-7, is as follows: GAGVSQSPSNKVTEKGKDVELRCDPISGHTALYWYRQSLGQGLEFLIYFQGNSAPDKSGLPSDRFSAERTGGSVSTLTIQRTQQEDSAVYLCASSLGAGGFYEQYFGPGTRLTVT.

This clonotype was seen a handful of times. The chain employs TRBV4-3 and TRBJ2-1, with 10 bases identical to TRBD2. The CDR3 sequence is 19 residues long. From germline, CDR1 is LGHNA and CDR2 YSLEER. The ends lost 0 bases at V and 3 bases at J; junction bases unmatched: 11. The DNA for the CDR3 is TGCGCCAGCAGCCAAGATATCCTAGCGGGGGTGCCCGACTACAATGAGCAGTTCTTC. Translating gives CASSQDILAGVPDYNEQFF.

This clonotype has a handful of counts. The chain is built from TRBV30 and TRBJ1-1; 8 bases match TRBD1. With V trimmed by 4 bases and J by 8 bases, 6 bases remained unmatched. The CDR3 spans 12 residues. CDR1 and CDR2 from the germline V gene are GTSNPN and SVGIG (reference sequence). DNA of the CDR3: TGTGCCTGGAATAGGGCAGGGGGCGAAGCTTTCTTT. Protein: CAWNRAGGEAFF. The full variable domain, completed using reference TRBV30 and TRBJ1-1, is SQTIHQWPATLVQPVGSPLSLECTVEGTSNPNLYWYRQAAGRGLQLLFYSVGIGQISSEVPQNLSASRPQDRQFILSSKKLLLSDSGFYLCAWNRAGGEAFFGQGTRLTVV.

This rearrangement joins TRBV18 to TRBJ2-1; D is unresolved. The germline gives CDR1 KGHSH, CDR2 LQKENI. The CDR3 covers 14 residues. Trimming left V 9 bases short and J 7 bases short, with 19 bases between. The CDR3, as DNA: TGTGCCAGTCAACCGGGCCAGACAAATAATGAGCAGTTCTTC. Translating it yields CASQPGQTNNEQFF.

In its sample, this clonotype was seen a few times. This rearrangement joins TRBV30 to TRBJ1-2, with 9 bases matching TRBD1. CDR1 and CDR2 (germline): GTSNPN, SVGIG (reference sequence). The V segment lost 2 bases and the J segment 5 bases; nucleotides outside the gene matches: 12. This CDR3 is 16 amino acids long. The CDR3 DNA is TGTGCCTGGAGTCCTATCAGTCCGGGACAGGGATATGGCTACACCTTC. It translates to CAWSPISPGQGYGYTF.

This clonotype was counted between two and nine times. The gene calls are TRBV7-8 and TRBJ2-1, with 12 bases fitting TRBD2. Germline CDR1 and CDR2: SGHVS and FQNEAQ. V was pared by 4 bases and J by 7 bases, with 8 bases of the junction left unmatched. The CDR3 extends over 16 amino acids. CDR3 nucleotides: TGTGCCAGCAGCTCCTCTAGCGGGGGGGTGGGGAATGAGCAGTTCTTC. Its translation is CASSSSSGGVGNEQFF.

In its sample, this clonotype was seen a few times. This sequence joins TRBV30 and TRBJ1-5; D uncertain. Germline V gene lookup returns CDR1 GTSNPN and CDR2 SVGIG (reference sequence). There are 13 residues in the CDR3. V gave up 0 bases and J gave up 5 bases, with 8 bases separating them. The CDR3 spells CAWSVDGYQPQHF. The CDR3 DNA reads as TGTGCCTGGAGTGTAGACGGTTATCAGCCCCAGCATTTT.

This clonotype was counted only a few times. The CDR3 bases are TGTGCCATCTGTTTATTCTCCTTTAGGGAGCGGGGGTACGAGACCCAGTACTTC. It encodes CAICLFSFRERGYETQYF. The chain carries TRBV12-3 or TRBV12-4 and TRBJ2-5; 8 bases match TRBD2. Trimming removed 10 bases from V and 5 bases from J; junction bases left unmatched: 24. The length of the CDR3 is 18 residues.

This rearrangement joins TRBV7-2 to TRBJ2-1; D may be TRBD2 (5 bases). Germline-derived CDR1 and CDR2 are SGHTA and FQGNSA. V dropped 4 bases and J dropped 4 bases, with 14 bases sitting between them. The CDR3 has 15 residues. The CDR3 loop is CASSSQPTGYNEQFF. The CDR3 DNA reads as TGTGCCAGCAGCTCCCAGCCGACGGGATACAATGAGCAGTTCTTC.

This clonotype was found a few times. The chain joins TRBV7-8 to TRBJ1-2; 8 bases are shared with TRBD1. The length of the CDR3 is 15 residues. V was pared by 5 bases and J by 0 bases, with 5 bases of the junction left unmatched. Per the germline V gene, CDR1 is SGHVS and CDR2 is FQNEAQ. This chain's CDR3 is CASSDGQGANYGYTF. The CDR3 bases are TGTGCCAGCAGCGATGGACAGGGAGCTAACTATGGCTACACCTTC. The full variable domain, its missing parts supplied by reference TRBV7-8 and TRBJ1-2, is GAGVSQSPRYKVAKRGQDVALRCDPISGHVSLFWYQQALGQGPEFLTYFQNEAQLDKSGLPSDRFFAERPEGSVSTLKIQRTQQEDSAVYLCASSDGQGANYGYTFGSGTRLTVV.

V usage is TRBV9 and J usage is TRBJ2-5, with D possibly being TRBD1 (5 bases). Germline V gene sequence: CDR1 SGDLS, CDR2 YYNGEE. Trimming removed 3 bases from V and 9 bases from J, with 21 bases in between. The CDR3 spans 15 residues. The CDR3 is CASSAEDTTAEAQYF. CDR3 nucleotides: TGTGCCAGCAGCGCCGAGGACACCACTGCCGAGGCCCAGTACTTC.